This T cell receptor beta chain derives from a study of T cell repertoires in cytomegalovirus infection. Study-level points and caveats: The ex vivo response was dominated by HLA-C-restricted CMV-specific TCR beta clonotypes.

TCRdb reprocessed the reads via MiXCR and lists one record per CDR3 protein. The table lists roughly 78,000 distinct CDR3 sequences, roughly 40% of them singletons, with approximately 93% in the top ten. A few counts support this clonotype. Its antigen is as yet unknown. Between the trimmed V and J ends, which lost 1 base and 4 bases, there was a span of 14 bases. The germline V gene has CDR1 SGHVS and CDR2 FQNEAQ. CDR3 size: 15 residues. The sequence came from a human donor in good health (CMV status not recorded). Some clones in this sample may be carry-over from other donors' samples. The chain links TRBV7-8 to TRBJ2-7; weak D call: TRBD2 (7 bases). The sample was CD8+ T cells from cultured PBMCs, taken from culture after CMV antigen stimulation. The CDR3 protein is CASSLGSGGEYEQYF. For the CDR3, the DNA is TGTGCCAGCAGCTTAGGCTCGGGGGGCGAGTACGAGCAGTACTTC.